This T cell receptor beta chain is drawn from a study of T cells in Graves' hyperthyroidism and ophthalmopathy. TCR beta CDR3 sequences were amplified from RNA transcripts. When the TCR CDR3 underwent first-round RT-PCR, the HTBI primer set was used. TCRdb re-called the multiplex PCR reads with MiXCR, one entry per CDR3 protein. Among roughly 250,000 distinct CDR3 sequences listed, approximately 15% were seen once. There are many counts of this clonotype. The germline V gene encodes CDR1 SGHRS and CDR2 YFSETQ. V dropped 0 bases and J dropped 6 bases, with 16 bases sitting between them. This CDR3 contains 15 residues.

The source material was blood. The chain carries TRBV5-1 and TRBJ2-7; D uncertain. The clonotype was recovered from a woman between 35 and 50 years old with Graves' hyperthyroidism that later progressed to Graves' ophthalmopathy. CDR3 protein: CASSLGLQSPAEQYF. In DNA, the CDR3 is TGCGCCAGCAGCTTGGGTCTGCAGAGCCCCGCCGAGCAGTACTTC.